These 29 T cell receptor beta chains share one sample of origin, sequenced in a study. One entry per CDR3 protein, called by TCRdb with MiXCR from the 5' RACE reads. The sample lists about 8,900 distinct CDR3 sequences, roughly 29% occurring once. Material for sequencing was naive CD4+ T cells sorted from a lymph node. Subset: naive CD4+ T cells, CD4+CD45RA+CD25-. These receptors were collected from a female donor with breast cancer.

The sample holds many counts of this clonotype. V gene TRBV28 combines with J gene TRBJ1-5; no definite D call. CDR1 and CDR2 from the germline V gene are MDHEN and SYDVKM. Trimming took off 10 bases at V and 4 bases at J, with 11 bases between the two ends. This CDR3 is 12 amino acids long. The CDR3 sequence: CAIQSGNQPQHF. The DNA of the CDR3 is TGTGCCATACAGTCGGGGAATCAGCCCCAGCATTTT.

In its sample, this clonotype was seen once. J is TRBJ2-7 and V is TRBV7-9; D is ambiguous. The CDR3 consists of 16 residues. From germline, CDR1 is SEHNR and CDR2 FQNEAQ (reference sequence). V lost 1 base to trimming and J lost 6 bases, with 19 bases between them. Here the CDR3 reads CASSLDPQGRHGEQYF. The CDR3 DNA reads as TGTGCCAGCAGCTTAGATCCACAAGGCCGCCATGGCGAGCAGTACTTC.

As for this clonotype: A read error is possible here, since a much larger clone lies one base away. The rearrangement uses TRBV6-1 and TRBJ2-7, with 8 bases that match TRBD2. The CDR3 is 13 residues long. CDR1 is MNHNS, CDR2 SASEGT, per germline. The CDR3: CAGRAGGRDEQYF. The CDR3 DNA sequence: TGTGCCGGCAGGGCGGGAGGCCGAGACGAGCAGTACTTC.

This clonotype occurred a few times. The CDR3 here is CASSGTGETQYF. CDR3 sequence (DNA): TGTGCCAGCTCAGGGACAGGGGAGACCCAGTACTTC. The chain carries TRBV18 and TRBJ2-5; TRBD1 agrees at 9 bases. J gave up 5 bases and V 5 bases, and 0 bases lay outside the gene matches. Germline V gene lookup returns CDR1 KGHSH and CDR2 LQKENI. This CDR3 comprises 12 residues.

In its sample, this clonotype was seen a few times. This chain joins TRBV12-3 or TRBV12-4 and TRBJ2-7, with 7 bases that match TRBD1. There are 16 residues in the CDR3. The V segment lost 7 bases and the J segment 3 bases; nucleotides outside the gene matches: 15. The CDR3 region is CASTWTGEGRDYEQYF. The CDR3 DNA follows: TGTGCCAGCACCTGGACAGGAGAGGGCAGGGACTACGAGCAGTACTTC.

CDR3 nucleotides: TGTGCCAGCAGTTTACTGGGAACCTACAATGAGCAGTTCTTC. Amino acids: CASSLLGTYNEQFF. V usage is TRBV12-3 or TRBV12-4 and J usage is TRBJ2-1; D remains unclear. V shed 2 bases and J shed 2 bases, with 7 bases lying between them. The CDR3 covers 14 residues.

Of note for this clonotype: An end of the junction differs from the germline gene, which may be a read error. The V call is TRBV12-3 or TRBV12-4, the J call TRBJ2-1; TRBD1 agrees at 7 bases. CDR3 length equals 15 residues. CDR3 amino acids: CAGSRGQIAYNEQLF. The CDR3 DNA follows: TGTGCCGGCAGTCGGGGACAGATAGCCTACAATGAGCAGTTGTTC.

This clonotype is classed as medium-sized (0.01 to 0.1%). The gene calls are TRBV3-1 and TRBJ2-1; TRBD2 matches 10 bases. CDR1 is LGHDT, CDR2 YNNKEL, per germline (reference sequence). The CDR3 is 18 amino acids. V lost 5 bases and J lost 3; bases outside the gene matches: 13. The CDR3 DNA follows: TGTGCCAGCAGCACGCAGGGCCCTAGCGGGAGCTACTACAATGAGCAGTTCTTC. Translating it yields CASSTQGPSGSYYNEQFF.

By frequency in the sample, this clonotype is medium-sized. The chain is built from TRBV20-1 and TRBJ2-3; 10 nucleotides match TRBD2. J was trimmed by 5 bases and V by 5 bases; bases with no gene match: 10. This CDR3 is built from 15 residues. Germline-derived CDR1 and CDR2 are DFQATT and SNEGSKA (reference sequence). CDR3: CSAQGLAPREDTQYF. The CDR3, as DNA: TGCAGTGCTCAGGGACTAGCGCCGAGGGAAGATACGCAGTATTTT.

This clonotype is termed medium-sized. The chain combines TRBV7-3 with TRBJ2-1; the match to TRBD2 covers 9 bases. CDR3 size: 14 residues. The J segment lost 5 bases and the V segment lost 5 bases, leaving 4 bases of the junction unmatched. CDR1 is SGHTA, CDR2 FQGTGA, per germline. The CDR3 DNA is TGTGCCAGCAGCCGACTAGCGGAGAACAATGAGCAGTTCTTC. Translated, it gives CASSRLAENNEQFF.

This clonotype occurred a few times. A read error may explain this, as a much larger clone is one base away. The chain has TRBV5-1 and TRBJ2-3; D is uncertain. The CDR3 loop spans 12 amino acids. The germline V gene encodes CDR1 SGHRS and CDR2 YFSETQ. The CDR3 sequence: CACSSPTDTQYF. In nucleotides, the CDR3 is TGCGCCTGCAGCTCCCCCACAGATACGCAGTATTTT.

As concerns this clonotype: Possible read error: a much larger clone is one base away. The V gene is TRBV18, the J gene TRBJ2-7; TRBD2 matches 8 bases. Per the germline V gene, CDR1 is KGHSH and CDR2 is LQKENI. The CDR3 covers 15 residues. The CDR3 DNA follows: TGTGCCAGCTCACCCCGGGAGGGTAACTCCTACGGGCAGTACTTC. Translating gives CASSPREGNSYGQYF.

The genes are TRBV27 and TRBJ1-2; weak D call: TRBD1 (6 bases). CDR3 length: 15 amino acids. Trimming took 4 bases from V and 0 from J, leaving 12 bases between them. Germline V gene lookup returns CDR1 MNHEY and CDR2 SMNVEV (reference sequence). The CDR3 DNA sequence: TGTGCCAGCAGTTCGACAGGAGTCCCTAACTATGGCTACACCTTC. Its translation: CASSSTGVPNYGYTF.

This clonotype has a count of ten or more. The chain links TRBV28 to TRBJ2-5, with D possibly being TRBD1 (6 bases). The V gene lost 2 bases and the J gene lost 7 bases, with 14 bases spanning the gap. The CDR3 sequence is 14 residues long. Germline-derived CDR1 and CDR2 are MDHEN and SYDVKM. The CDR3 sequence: CASSLVGQRGTQYF. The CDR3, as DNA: TGTGCCAGCAGTTTAGTCGGACAGCGCGGGACCCAGTACTTC.

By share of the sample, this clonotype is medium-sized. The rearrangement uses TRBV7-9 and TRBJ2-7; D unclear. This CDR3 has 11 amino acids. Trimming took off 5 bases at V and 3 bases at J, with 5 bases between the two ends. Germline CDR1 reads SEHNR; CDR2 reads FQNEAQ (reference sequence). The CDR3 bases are TGTGCCAGCAGCCCCATCTACGAGCAGTACTTC. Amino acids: CASSPIYEQYF.

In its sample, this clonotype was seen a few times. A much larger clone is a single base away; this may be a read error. The CDR3 coding sequence is TGTGCCAGCAGCTCACACACCGGGGCCGAGCAGTACTTC. It encodes CASSSHTGAEQYF. The V gene is TRBV3-1, the J gene TRBJ2-7; D tentatively fits TRBD1 or TRBD2 (5 bases each). The CDR3 is 13 amino acids. V was shortened by 5 bases and J by 6 bases, with 14 bases between the two germline ends. From germline, CDR1 is LGHDT and CDR2 YNNKEL (reference sequence).

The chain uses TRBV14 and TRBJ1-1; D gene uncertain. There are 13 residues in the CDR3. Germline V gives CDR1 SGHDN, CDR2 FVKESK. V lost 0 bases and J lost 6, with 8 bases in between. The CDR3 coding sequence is TGTGCCAGCAGCCAAGACTACTTTTCTGAAGCTTTCTTT. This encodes CASSQDYFSEAFF.

CDR3 residues: CASRLAGGTYNEQFF. The CDR3 nucleotides read TGTGCCAGCAGACTAGCGGGAGGAACTTACAATGAGCAGTTCTTC. J is TRBJ2-1 and V is TRBV6-4; 12 positions match TRBD2. Unmatched junction bases numbered 4, after V lost 6 bases and J lost 4 bases. This CDR3 has 15 amino acids. Germline V gene sequence: CDR1 MRHNA, CDR2 SNTAGT.

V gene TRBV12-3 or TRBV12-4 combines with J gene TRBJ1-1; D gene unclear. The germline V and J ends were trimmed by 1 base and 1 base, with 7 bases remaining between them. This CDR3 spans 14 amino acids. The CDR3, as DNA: TGTGCCAGCAGTTTAGGTGCGGGGAACACTGAAGCTTTCTTT. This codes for CASSLGAGNTEAFF.

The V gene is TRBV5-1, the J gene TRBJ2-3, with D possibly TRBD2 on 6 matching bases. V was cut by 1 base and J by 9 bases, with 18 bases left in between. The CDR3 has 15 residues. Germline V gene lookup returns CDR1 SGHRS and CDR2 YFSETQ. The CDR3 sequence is CASSLREHGMETQYF. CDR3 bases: TGCGCCAGCAGCTTGCGGGAGCATGGGATGGAAACGCAGTATTTT.

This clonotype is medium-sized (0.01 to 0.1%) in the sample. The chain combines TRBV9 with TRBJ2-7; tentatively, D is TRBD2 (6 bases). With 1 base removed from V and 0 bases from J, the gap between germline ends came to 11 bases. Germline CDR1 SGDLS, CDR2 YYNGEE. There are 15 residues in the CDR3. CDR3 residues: CASSVQEGSSYEQYF. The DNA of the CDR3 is TGTGCCAGCAGCGTACAGGAGGGTAGCTCCTACGAGCAGTACTTC.

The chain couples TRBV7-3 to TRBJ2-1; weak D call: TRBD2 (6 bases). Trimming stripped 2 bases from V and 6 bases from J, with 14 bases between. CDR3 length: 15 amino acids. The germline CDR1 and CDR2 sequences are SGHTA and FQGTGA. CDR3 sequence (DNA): TGTGCCAGCAGCTTACCCGGGAGTGGGTCCAATGAGCAGTTCTTC. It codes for CASSLPGSGSNEQFF.

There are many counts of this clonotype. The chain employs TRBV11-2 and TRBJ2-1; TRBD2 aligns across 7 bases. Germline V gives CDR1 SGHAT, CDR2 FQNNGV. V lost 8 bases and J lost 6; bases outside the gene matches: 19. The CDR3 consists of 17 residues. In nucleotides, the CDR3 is TGTGCCAGCTGGGCTGGCGGGAGTTTCGTCCGGTCCAATGAGCAGTTCTTC. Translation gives CASWAGGSFVRSNEQFF.

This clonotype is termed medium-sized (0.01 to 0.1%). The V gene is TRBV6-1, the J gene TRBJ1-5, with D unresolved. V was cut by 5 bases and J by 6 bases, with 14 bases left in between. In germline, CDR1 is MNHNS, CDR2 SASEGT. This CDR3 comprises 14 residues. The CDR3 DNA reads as TGTGCCAGCAGTTCCCGACCTAGCTCTCAGCCCCAGCATTTT. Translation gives CASSSRPSSQPQHF.

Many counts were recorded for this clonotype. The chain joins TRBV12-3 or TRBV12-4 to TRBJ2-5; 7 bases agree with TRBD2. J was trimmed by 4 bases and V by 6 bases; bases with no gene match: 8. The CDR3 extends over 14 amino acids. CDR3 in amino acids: CASSRGTTPETQYF. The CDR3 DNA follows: TGTGCCAGCAGCCGCGGGACTACCCCAGAGACCCAGTACTTC.

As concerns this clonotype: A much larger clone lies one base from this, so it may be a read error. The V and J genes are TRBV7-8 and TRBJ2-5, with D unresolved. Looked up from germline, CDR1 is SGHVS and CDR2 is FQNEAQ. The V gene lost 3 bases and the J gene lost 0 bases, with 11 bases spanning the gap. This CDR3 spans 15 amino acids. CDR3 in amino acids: CASSFLRGNQETQYF. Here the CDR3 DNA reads TGTGCCAGCAGCTTCCTCCGTGGAAACCAAGAGACCCAGTACTTC.

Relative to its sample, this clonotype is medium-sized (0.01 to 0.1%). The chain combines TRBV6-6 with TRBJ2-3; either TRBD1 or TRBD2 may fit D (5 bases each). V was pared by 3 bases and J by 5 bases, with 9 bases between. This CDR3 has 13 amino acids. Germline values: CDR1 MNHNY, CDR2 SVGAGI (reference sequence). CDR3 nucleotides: TGTGCCAGCAGTTATTTTGGGGGAGATACGCAGTATTTT. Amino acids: CASSYFGGDTQYF.

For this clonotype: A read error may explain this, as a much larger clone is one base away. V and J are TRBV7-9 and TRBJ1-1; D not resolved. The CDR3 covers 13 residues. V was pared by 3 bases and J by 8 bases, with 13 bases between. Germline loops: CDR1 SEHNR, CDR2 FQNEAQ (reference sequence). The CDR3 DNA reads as TGTGCCAGCAGCTTGTTAGCTGCTCGGGAAGCTTTCTTT. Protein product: CASSLLAAREAFF.

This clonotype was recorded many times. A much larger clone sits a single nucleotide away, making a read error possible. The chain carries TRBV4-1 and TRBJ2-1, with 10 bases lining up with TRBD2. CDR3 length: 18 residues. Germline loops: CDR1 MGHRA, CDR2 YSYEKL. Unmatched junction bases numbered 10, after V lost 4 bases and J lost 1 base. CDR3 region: CASSLSAGGPGSYNEQFF. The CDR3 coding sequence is TGCGCCAGCAGCCTGTCAGCGGGAGGGCCTGGGTCCTACAATGAGCAGTTCTTC.